The 15 T cell receptor beta chains presented below share a single source sample, sequenced in a study of early stage breast cancer tumors. Sequencing used immunoSEQ multiplex PCR; TCRdb keeps in-frame clones, though not all of them. This table has around 71,000 clones, more than 60% appearing once. Sequenced: blood. The receptors shown here come from a person aged 60 to 70 with breast cancer.

The V and J genes are TRBV5-4 and TRBJ2-2; the D gene is possibly TRBD1 (5 bases). Germline V CDR1 and CDR2: SGHNT, YYREEE (reference sequence). The CDR3 has 14 residues. Trimming pared 5 bases from V and 2 bases from J, leaving 10 bases between. The CDR3 DNA is TGTGCCAGCAGAAAAGACAGCAACACCGGGGAGCTGTTTTTT. It specifies CASRKDSNTGELFF.

The chain recombines TRBV5-1 with TRBJ2-5; D may be TRBD1 (6 bases). Germline V gene lookup returns CDR1 SGHRS and CDR2 YFSETQ. The V end was cut by 5 bases, the J end by 3 bases, with 20 bases between. The CDR3 totals 16 residues. CDR3: CASSFDTGITEETQYF. The CDR3 DNA sequence: TGCGCCAGCAGTTTTGATACAGGGATTACAGAAGAGACCCAGTACTTC.

The V call is TRBV28, the J call TRBJ2-7; D is undetermined. V dropped 3 bases and J dropped 6 bases, with 12 bases sitting between them. CDR3 size: 13 residues. Germline V gene lookup returns CDR1 MDHEN and CDR2 SYDVKM. Here the CDR3 reads CASSFANVAEQYF. CDR3 coding DNA: TGTGCCAGCAGTTTTGCGAACGTCGCCGAGCAGTACTTC.

V is TRBV6-5 and J is TRBJ1-4; no clear D. The CDR3 spans 15 residues. V shed 6 bases and J shed 8 bases, with 19 bases lying between them. From germline, CDR1 is MNHEY and CDR2 SVGAGI. The CDR3 is CASRPSWGLEEKLFF. As DNA, the CDR3 is TGTGCCAGCAGACCCAGTTGGGGTCTAGAAGAAAAACTGTTTTTT.

This rearrangement joins TRBV4-1 to TRBJ2-1; 8 bases are a match to TRBD2. From germline, CDR1 is MGHRA and CDR2 YSYEKL. The V gene end was trimmed by 0 bases and the J gene end by 14 bases; junction bases not matched to a gene: 12. This CDR3 is 15 amino acids long. The DNA of the CDR3 is TGCGCCAGCAGCCAAGAAGAACGCATAGCGGGAAGGAAGTTCTTC. It is translated as CASSQEERIAGRKFF.

The chain recombines TRBV19 with TRBJ2-1; D may be TRBD1 (6 bases). CDR3 length: 12 residues. CDR1 is LNHDA and CDR2 is SQIVND in the germline V gene (reference sequence). V was cut by 7 bases and J by 12 bases, with 16 bases left in between. The CDR3 here is CASKDLIGGQFF. CDR3 nucleotides: TGTGCCAGTAAAGATCTTATAGGGGGGCAGTTCTTC.

This chain connects TRBV5-1 to TRBJ2-1; TRBD1 is a possible D gene (6 bases). The CDR3 has 14 residues. Germline lookup yields CDR1 SGHRS and CDR2 YFSETQ. V dropped 0 bases and J dropped 4 bases, with 8 bases sitting between them. CDR3 sequence (DNA): TGCGCCAGCAGCTTGGGACAGGCTTACAATGAGCAGTTCTTC. Residues: CASSLGQAYNEQFF.

The gene calls are TRBV5-1 and TRBJ2-1; D unresolved. Trimming shortened V by 0 bases and J by 9 bases, and 10 bases separated the two germline ends. CDR1 and CDR2 (germline): SGHRS, YFSETQ. The CDR3 is 13 residues long. The chain's CDR3 is CASSLVDGSEQFF. The CDR3 bases are TGCGCCAGCAGCTTGGTGGATGGAAGTGAGCAGTTCTTC.

There are a few counts of this clone. The chain links TRBV12-5 to TRBJ2-2; D not certain. CDR3 size: 12 residues. Germline V gene lookup returns CDR1 LGHNT and CDR2 FRNRAP. V was cut by 1 base and J by 5 bases, with 2 bases left in between. CDR3 DNA sequence: TGTGCTAGTGGTTTGGGGACCGGGGAGCTGTTTTTT. The encoded protein is CASGLGTGELFF. Filled out from reference TRBV12-5 and TRBJ2-2, the complete variable domain reads DARVTQTPRHKVTEMGQEVTMRCQPILGHNTVFWYRQTMMQGLELLAYFRNRAPLDDSGMPKDRFSAEMPDATLATLKIQPSEPRDSAVYFCASGLGTGELFFGEGSRLTVL.

This clone has a single count. For the CDR3, the DNA is TGTGCCAGCAGCTCGAGTTCCGGCCCTAACACCGGGGAGCTGTTTTTT. Its translation is CASSSSSGPNTGELFF. The chain combines TRBV7-9 with TRBJ2-2; D ambiguous. Germline V CDR1 and CDR2: SEHNR, FQNEAQ (reference sequence). Trimming pared 4 bases from V and 2 bases from J, leaving 14 bases between. The CDR3 is 16 residues long.

The chain joins TRBV19 to TRBJ2-7, with 7 bases aligning to TRBD1. CDR1 is LNHDA and CDR2 is SQIVND in the germline V gene (reference sequence). This CDR3 has 13 residues. The V gene end was trimmed by 7 bases and the J gene end by 3 bases; junction bases not matched to a gene: 6. The chain's CDR3 is CASKGADYYEQYF. The CDR3 bases are TGTGCCAGTAAGGGGGCCGATTACTACGAGCAGTACTTC. Full variable domain (missing parts from reference TRBV19 and TRBJ2-7): DGGITQSPKYLFRKEGQNVTLSCEQNLNHDAMYWYRQDPGQGLRLIYYSQIVNDFQKGDIAEGYSVSREKKESFPLTVTSAQKNPTAFYLCASKGADYYEQYFGPGTRLTVT.

This clone came up once. The chain carries TRBV6-1 and TRBJ2-1; no firm D call. Germline V gene data show CDR1 as MNHNS and CDR2 as SASEGT. The CDR3 runs to 13 residues. Between the trimmed V and J ends, which lost 7 bases and 4 bases, there was a span of 11 bases. CDR3 in DNA: TGTGCCAGCAACAAAGCGTTATACAATGAGCAGTTCTTC. It codes for CASNKALYNEQFF.

The chain couples TRBV19 to TRBJ1-6, with D unclear. The CDR3 length is 16 residues. Trimming took off 10 bases at V and 1 base at J, with 17 bases between the two ends. Germline V gene data show CDR1 as LNHDA and CDR2 as SQIVND (reference sequence). As DNA, the CDR3 is TGTGCCACAAAAACCGCTGGACGTTCCTATAATTCACCCCTCCACTTT. Translated: CATKTAGRSYNSPLHF.

The chain carries TRBV9 and TRBJ1-2, with a possible D match to TRBD1 (5 bases). Per the germline V gene, CDR1 is SGDLS and CDR2 is YYNGEE. The length of the CDR3 is 13 residues. V lost 5 bases and J lost 0, with 8 bases in between. For the CDR3, the DNA is TGTGCCAGCAGAGGGGACCCTAACTATGGCTACACCTTC. It yields the protein CASRGDPNYGYTF. The full variable domain, with the rest looked up from reference TRBV9 and TRBJ1-2, is DSGVTQTPKHLITATGQRVTLRCSPRSGDLSVYWYQQSLDQGLQFLIQYYNGEERAKGNILERFSAQQFPDLHSELNLSSLELGDSALYFCASRGDPNYGYTFGSGTRLTVV.

V is TRBV29-1 and J is TRBJ2-5; tentative D call: TRBD2 (5 bases). The CDR3 consists of 13 residues. Germline CDR1 and CDR2: SQVTM and ANQGSEA. V dropped 3 bases and J dropped 3 bases, with 11 bases sitting between them. The CDR3 loop reads CSVDLAKEETQYF. In DNA form, the CDR3 reads TGCAGCGTTGACCTAGCAAAAGAAGAGACCCAGTACTTC.